This T cell receptor beta chain originates from a study of T cells in Graves' hyperthyroidism and ophthalmopathy. About the research overall: Peripheral blood collection took place at initial diagnosis, before any treatment.

Study-level findings and limits: A median 6.5 months before onset, the model predicted ophthalmopathy.

RNA transcripts were the template for amplifying TCR beta CDR3 regions. The primer set for the first-round RT-PCR of the TCR CDR3 was HTBI. One entry per CDR3 protein results from TCRdb running MiXCR on the multiplex PCR reads. The profile shows around 440,000 distinct CDR3 sequences, 15% to 17% of them singletons. These patients, aged 18 to 65, had recently diagnosed hyperthyroidism lasting under 2 months. The CDR3 sequence is 15 residues long. Trimming removed 4 bases from V and 6 bases from J, with 15 bases in between. Germline loops: CDR1 MDHEN, CDR2 SYDVKM. This clonotype was recorded many times. Antigen unknown.

J is TRBJ2-2 and V is TRBV28, with a tentative D call TRBD2 (6 bases). The receptor was derived from a woman aged 18-30 years with Graves' hyperthyroidism. The sample taken for sequencing was blood. The CDR3 nucleotides read TGTGCCAGCAGTTCTGGCGGGGCAGGACCCGGGGAGCTGTTTTTT. Its translation: CASSSGGAGPGELFF.